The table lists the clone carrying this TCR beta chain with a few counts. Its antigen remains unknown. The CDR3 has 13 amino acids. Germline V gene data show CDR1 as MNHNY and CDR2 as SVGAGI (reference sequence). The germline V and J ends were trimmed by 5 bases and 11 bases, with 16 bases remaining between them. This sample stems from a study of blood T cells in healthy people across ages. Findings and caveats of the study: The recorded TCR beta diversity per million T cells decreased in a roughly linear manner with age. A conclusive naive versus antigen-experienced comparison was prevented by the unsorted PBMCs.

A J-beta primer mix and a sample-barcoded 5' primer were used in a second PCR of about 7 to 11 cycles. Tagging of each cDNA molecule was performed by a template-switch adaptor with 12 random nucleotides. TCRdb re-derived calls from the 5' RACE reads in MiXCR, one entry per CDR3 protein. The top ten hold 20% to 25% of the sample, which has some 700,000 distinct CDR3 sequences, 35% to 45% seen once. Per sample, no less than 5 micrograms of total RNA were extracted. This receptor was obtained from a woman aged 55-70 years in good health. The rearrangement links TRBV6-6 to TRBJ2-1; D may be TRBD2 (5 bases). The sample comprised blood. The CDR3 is CASSDRDYPKQFF. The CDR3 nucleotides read TGTGCCAGCAGTGACCGTGACTATCCCAAGCAGTTCTTC.